The rows below give T cell receptor beta chains drawn from one sample of a study of blood T cell repertoires in COVID-19. Repertoires were generated with immunoSEQ multiplex PCR, while TCRdb's copy carries only in-frame clones and drops some. The data contain hundreds of thousands of clones, about 82% of them singletons. Material for sequencing was peripheral blood. Receptors were obtained from a woman of 80 years or more with acute or convalescent COVID-19. The CDR3 runs from the conserved cysteine through the conserved F or W. D genes are given only for firm matches. The listing skips clone size in some rows; elsewhere it reads once, few, many or a size class.

J gene,V gene,clone size,D gene,CDR3 DNA,CDR3 protein
TRBJ1-4,TRBV2,-,TRBD1,TGTGCCAGCAGGGGACAGAATGAAAAACTGTTTTTT,CASRGQNEKLFF
TRBJ1-1,TRBV2,-,-,TGTGCCACCCAGCAGGACTCGGGTGGGAACACTGAAGCTTTCTTT,CATQQDSGGNTEAFF
TRBJ2-3,TRBV10-3,-,TRBD2,TGTGCCATCAGTGAGGCACAGCGGGGGATGGGGTATTTT,CAISEAQRGMGYF
TRBJ2-1,TRBV30,-,TRBD2,TGTGCCTGGAGTCCCGTATCTAGCGGGGGGTACAATGAGCAGTTCTTC,CAWSPVSSGGYNEQFF
TRBJ1-5,TRBV5-1,-,-,TGCGCCAGCAGCCCCGACAGACATCAGCCCCAGCATTTT,CASSPDRHQPQHF
TRBJ1-2,TRBV28,-,-,TGTGCCAGTACAGGGAACGGCTACACCTTC,CASTGNGYTF
TRBJ2-7,TRBV28,-,-,TGTGCCAGCAGCCCCCGGCCAGGGTACGAGCAGTACTTC,CASSPRPGYEQYF
TRBJ2-7,TRBV27,-,-,TGTGCCAGCAGCGGACAGAACTCCTACGAGCAGTACTTC,CASSGQNSYEQYF
TRBJ2-3,TRBV15,-,-,TGTGCCACCAGCAGATACACAGATACGCAGTATTTT,CATSRYTDTQYF
TRBJ2-1,TRBV19,-,-,TGTGCCAGTAGTATCTCATTAATGGGGGGGCAGCAGTTCTTC,CASSISLMGGQQFF
TRBJ2-7,TRBV11-3,-,TRBD1,TGTGCCAGCAGACCCCCGGACAGGGGGCCCGAGCAGTACTTC,CASRPPDRGPEQYF
TRBJ1-1,TRBV15,-,-,TGTGCCACCAGCAGAGATCGGCTACACGGGATAGGGTTAGGAACTGAAGCTTTCTTT,CATSRDRLHGIGLGTEAFF
TRBJ2-5,TRBV9,-,-,TGTGCCAGCAGCGTAGGACCGGAGTCGGAGACCCAGTACTTC,CASSVGPESETQYF
TRBJ2-7,TRBV5-4,-,TRBD2,TGTGCCAGCAGTCTACTAGCGGGAGGTCCCTACGAGCAGTACTTC,CASSLLAGGPYEQYF
TRBJ2-2,TRBV11-2,-,-,TGTGCCAGCAGCTTAGGACTGAACACCGGGGAGCTGTTTTTT,CASSLGLNTGELFF
TRBJ2-3,TRBV5-1,-,TRBD2,TGCGCCAGCAGGCGGACTAGCGGGAGTACCCTCGATACGCAGTATTTT,CASRRTSGSTLDTQYF
TRBJ2-7,TRBV19,-,TRBD2,TGTGCCAGTAGTATGCGGGGGAGCCACGAGCAGTACTTC,CASSMRGSHEQYF
TRBJ1-3,TRBV30,once,-,TGTGCCTGGAGTGTCGGGGGGCTCGGAAACACCATATATTTT,CAWSVGGLGNTIYF
TRBJ2-1,TRBV28,-,-,TGTGCCAGCACAGACTACAATGAGCAGTTCTTC,CASTDYNEQFF